The 5 T cell receptor beta chains listed next were all sequenced from one sample in a study of cytomegalovirus exposure and HLA in healthy donors. Primers included in the PCR were 60 Vbeta and 13 Jbeta primers. Clones were sequenced by immunoSEQ multiplex PCR, and TCRdb holds only the in-frame ones, with some missing. The sample consists of approximately 32,000 clones, roughly 88% of them appearing once. Material: PBMCs. All receptors derive from a young woman in good health and CMV-seronegative.

This clone was recorded only once. The genes are TRBV9 and TRBJ1-6; D gene ambiguous. Trimming took off 2 bases at V and 6 bases at J, with 9 bases between the two ends. CDR3 length equals 14 residues. The V gene's germline CDR1 is SGDLS and CDR2 YYNGEE. The CDR3 nucleotides read TGTGCCAGCAGCGTCGGAGACGCTAATTCACCCCTCCACTTT. This codes for CASSVGDANSPLHF.

The count of this clone is one. The chain employs TRBV7-9 and TRBJ2-1; D ambiguous. The germline V gene encodes CDR1 SEHNR and CDR2 FQNEAQ (reference sequence). The germline V and J ends were trimmed by 5 bases and 1 base, with 12 bases remaining between them. This CDR3 contains 15 residues. The CDR3 protein is CASSVPYRSYNEQFF. For the CDR3, the DNA is TGTGCCAGCAGCGTACCTTACCGGTCCTACAATGAGCAGTTCTTC. The full variable domain, completed using reference TRBV7-9 and TRBJ2-1, is DTGVSQNPRHKITKRGQNVTFRCDPISEHNRLYWYRQTLGQGPEFLTYFQNEAQLEKSRLLSDRFSAERPKGSFSTLEIQRTEQGDSAMYLCASSVPYRSYNEQFFGPGTRLTVL.

The chain employs TRBV19 and TRBJ2-7; 7 bases match TRBD1. The J segment lost 7 bases and the V segment lost 3 bases, leaving 6 bases of the junction unmatched. This CDR3 is built from 13 residues. Germline V gene sequence: CDR1 LNHDA, CDR2 SQIVND (reference sequence). The CDR3 loop is CASSIPGTEEQYF. CDR3 DNA sequence: TGTGCCAGTAGTATTCCCGGGACAGAGGAGCAGTACTTC.

This clone was recorded a few times. The chain carries TRBV27 and TRBJ2-7, with 13 bases that match TRBD2. The CDR3 totals 19 residues. Per the germline V gene, CDR1 is MNHEY and CDR2 is SMNVEV (reference sequence). Trimming removed 6 bases from V and 1 base from J; junction bases left unmatched: 15. The DNA of the CDR3 is TGTGCCAGCAGACCTAGGACTAGCGGGAGTCTGGGAATGTCCTACGAGCAGTACTTC. Translating gives CASRPRTSGSLGMSYEQYF.

CDR3 sequence: CASTPSTAFYEQYF. In DNA form, the CDR3 reads TGTGCCAGCACCCCCAGCACAGCCTTCTACGAGCAGTACTTC. The rearrangement uses TRBV7-9 and TRBJ2-7; D is ambiguous. CDR3 length equals 14 residues. Germline CDR1 and CDR2: SEHNR and FQNEAQ (reference sequence). The V end was cut by 7 bases, the J end by 3 bases, with 16 bases between.